The 17 T cell receptor beta chains given below trace back to one sample, sequenced in a study of T-cell reconstitution after alpha-beta-depleted transplantation in children. For TCRbeta, the library was prepared with unique molecular identifiers. TCRdb ran MiXCR on the PCR reads and lists one entry per CDR3 protein. The table lists about 400,000 distinct CDR3 sequences, 15% to 20% of them singletons. The sample was PBMCs, mostly from graft donor cells, taken 360 days after TCRalphabeta/CD19-depleted stem cell transplant. These receptor sequences come from a boy under three years old who had a stem cell transplant for Wiskott-Aldrich syndrome, so the T cells may come from the graft donor.

A few counts support this clonotype. The rearrangement uses TRBV5-6 and TRBJ2-5; D unclear. Germline V gives CDR1 SGHDT, CDR2 YYEEEE. This CDR3 has 13 residues. Trimming pared 0 bases from V and 5 bases from J, leaving 8 bases between. The CDR3 nucleotides are TGTGCCAGCAGCTTGGAGGTCTGGGAGACCCAGTACTTC. Translating gives CASSLEVWETQYF.

This clonotype occurred a few times. The chain employs TRBV12-3 or TRBV12-4 and TRBJ2-1; a weak D match, TRBD2 (6 bases). This CDR3 is 17 amino acids long. V shed 2 bases and J shed 7 bases, with 21 bases lying between them. The DNA for the CDR3 is TGTGCCAGCAGTTTAACCCACCGACTAGTGCCGCTGAATGAGCAGTTCTTC. Translated: CASSLTHRLVPLNEQFF.

This clonotype was seen only a few times. The chain joins TRBV9 to TRBJ1-2; unclear D gene. Trimming stripped 2 bases from V and 0 bases from J, with 11 bases between. Germline CDR1 is SGDLS and CDR2 is YYNGEE. This CDR3 is built from 15 residues. As DNA, the CDR3 is TGTGCCAGCAGCGTCTCCCCAGCACCTAACTATGGCTACACCTTC. Its translation: CASSVSPAPNYGYTF.

The gene calls are TRBV7-2 and TRBJ2-5, with D possibly matching TRBD2 (6 bases). V was trimmed by 2 bases and J by 4 bases, leaving 8 bases between them. Per the germline V gene, CDR1 is SGHTA and CDR2 is FQGNSA. This CDR3 contains 13 residues. As DNA, the CDR3 is TGTGCCAGCAGCTTAAACGGGGGAGAGACCCAGTACTTC. Protein sequence: CASSLNGGETQYF.

This clonotype was detected only a few times. The rearrangement joins TRBV24-1 to TRBJ2-4; TRBD2 aligns across 7 bases. The CDR3 consists of 16 residues. With V trimmed by 9 bases and J by 0 bases, 10 bases remained unmatched. Germline lookup yields CDR1 KGHDR and CDR2 SFDVKD. The CDR3 nucleotides are TGTGCCACCGGGGTGAACGGGGGGTTAGCCAAAAACATTCAGTACTTC. This translates into CATGVNGGLAKNIQYF.

The chain joins TRBV4-1 to TRBJ2-2, with unresolved D. There are 13 residues in the CDR3. V lost 6 bases and J lost 8, with 13 bases in between. Germline loops: CDR1 MGHRA, CDR2 YSYEKL. DNA of the CDR3: TGCGCCAGCAGTCCAAGACTCAGGGGGGAGCTGTTTTTT. It is translated as CASSPRLRGELFF.

The chain links TRBV14 to TRBJ2-1; the D gene is possibly TRBD2 (6 bases). The CDR3 sequence is 16 residues long. Per germline, CDR1 SGHDN and CDR2 FVKESK. V was shortened by 4 bases and J by 3 bases, with 16 bases between the two germline ends. The chain's CDR3 is CASSPVGLPFYNEQFF. The DNA for the CDR3 is TGTGCCAGCAGCCCAGTCGGACTACCGTTCTACAATGAGCAGTTCTTC.

The rearrangement uses TRBV2 and TRBJ1-5; 9 bases fit TRBD1. CDR3 length equals 13 residues. Per the germline V gene, CDR1 is SNHLY and CDR2 is FYNNEI. V shed 7 bases, J shed 8 bases, and the junction held 6 bases outside the gene matches. The DNA of the CDR3 is TGTGCCAGCAAGTTCCGGACAGGGGAGCCCCAGCATTTT. This gives the protein CASKFRTGEPQHF.

This chain connects TRBV6-1 to TRBJ2-7; D may match TRBD1 or TRBD2 (5 bases each). Trimming pared 7 bases from V and 9 bases from J, leaving 31 bases between. Germline V lookup: CDR1 MNHNS, CDR2 SASEGT. The CDR3 is 17 amino acids. CDR3 sequence (DNA): TGTGCCAGCATGCTTTGTAGACGGCGCGGGCCCATAAGGGGGCAGTACTTC. Translated: CASMLCRRRGPIRGQYF.

CDR3 sequence: CASSSWWGDEKLFF. CDR3 sequence (DNA): TGCGCCAGCAGCAGTTGGTGGGGTGACGAAAAACTGTTTTTT. The J gene is TRBJ1-4, the V gene TRBV4-3; D is uncertain. Germline loops: CDR1 LGHNA, CDR2 YSLEER. This CDR3 contains 14 residues. The V end lost 5 bases, the J end lost 8 bases, and 15 bases lay between the germline ends.

This clonotype was detected a few times. This chain joins TRBV7-9 and TRBJ2-1; TRBD2 matches at 10 bases. Germline V lookup: CDR1 SEHNR, CDR2 FQNEAQ (reference sequence). Trimming took 5 bases from V and 4 from J; bases not matched to a gene: 8. The CDR3 contains 16 residues. CDR3 protein: CASSLPGLASYNEQFF. The CDR3 DNA reads TGTGCCAGCAGCCTGCCGGGACTAGCGAGTTACAATGAGCAGTTCTTC. The full variable domain, with the rest looked up from reference TRBV7-9 and TRBJ2-1, is DTGVSQNPRHKITKRGQNVTFRCDPISEHNRLYWYRQTLGQGPEFLTYFQNEAQLEKSRLLSDRFSAERPKGSFSTLEIQRTEQGDSAMYLCASSLPGLASYNEQFFGPGTRLTVL.

V gene TRBV28 combines with J gene TRBJ1-5, with TRBD1 as a possible D gene (5 bases). V was pared by 5 bases and J by 7 bases, with 12 bases between. CDR3 length equals 13 residues. Germline V CDR1 and CDR2: MDHEN, SYDVKM. CDR3 sequence reads: CASSANGGQPQHF. The CDR3 region has the DNA TGTGCCAGCAGTGCGAACGGGGGGCAGCCCCAGCATTTT.

The CDR3 DNA reads as TGTGCCACCAGCAGAGATCGGGGGGGGGCCTACAATGAGCAGTTCTTC. Amino acids: CATSRDRGGAYNEQFF. This chain uses TRBV15 with TRBJ2-1, with 8 bases fitting TRBD2. Trimming removed 0 bases from V and 2 bases from J; junction bases left unmatched: 3. Germline CDR1 LNHNV, CDR2 YYDKDF (reference sequence). The CDR3 contains 16 residues.

The chain employs TRBV9 and TRBJ2-3, with 10 bases lining up with TRBD2. Looked up from germline, CDR1 is SGDLS and CDR2 is YYNGEE. The ends lost 6 bases at V and 2 bases at J; junction bases unmatched: 6. The CDR3 is made up of 15 amino acids. The CDR3 here is CASTFSGRFTDTQYF. DNA of the CDR3: TGTGCCAGCACCTTTAGCGGGAGGTTCACAGATACGCAGTATTTT.

This chain links TRBV12-3 or TRBV12-4 with TRBJ2-2; D unresolved. Trimming shortened V by 2 bases and J by 6 bases, and 13 bases separated the two germline ends. This CDR3 has 15 residues. The CDR3 here is CASSLKGLLAGELFF. CDR3 coding DNA: TGTGCCAGCAGTTTAAAGGGCCTCTTGGCCGGGGAGCTGTTTTTT.

The genes are TRBV5-5 and TRBJ2-5; possibly TRBD1 for D (6 bases). CDR3 length: 15 amino acids. The V gene's germline CDR1 is SGHKS and CDR2 YYEKEE (reference sequence). V lost 3 bases and J lost 1, with 13 bases in between. For the CDR3, the DNA is TGTGCCAGCAGCTCTACAGGGCCGCTCCAAGAGACCCAGTACTTC. This codes for CASSSTGPLQETQYF.

The chain carries TRBV28 and TRBJ2-2; TRBD1 matches at 8 bases. The CDR3 runs to 15 residues. Trimming at V came to 10 bases and at J to 6 bases, leaving 13 bases not matched to a gene. Germline V CDR1 and CDR2: MDHEN, SYDVKM. The DNA for the CDR3 is TGTGCCACCCTTGGCACAGGGGGGTCGGCCGGGGAGCTGTTTTTT. The encoded protein is CATLGTGGSAGELFF.